This T cell receptor beta chain is from a study of early T cells in non-severe SARS-CoV-2 infection. Trimming took 0 bases from V and 9 from J; bases not matched to a gene: 9. Germline lookup yields CDR1 SGDLS and CDR2 YYNGEE. This CDR3 is 15 amino acids long. Individual cDNA molecules received unique molecular identifiers. TCRdb re-called the 5' RACE reads through MiXCR, storing one row per CDR3 protein. The sample gives 85,000 to 100,000 distinct CDR3 sequences, about 10% of which show up once; roughly 4.8% is in the top ten. This clonotype originated in an adult who was a healthcare worker with PCR-confirmed SARS-CoV-2 infection or an uninfected control (not recorded which). V is TRBV9 and J is TRBJ2-1, with 7 bases fitting TRBD2. The source material was whole blood, sampled at baseline. Here the CDR3 reads CASSVGGREISEQFF. Written as DNA, the CDR3 is TGTGCCAGCAGCGTAGGAGGGCGGGAGATTAGTGAGCAGTTCTTC.